Presented here are 3 T cell receptor beta chains from one specimen sequenced in a study of blood T cells in healthy people across ages. Through a sample-barcoded 5' primer and a J-beta primer mix, a second PCR was run for roughly 7 to 12 cycles. TCRdb analysed the 5' RACE reads with MiXCR anew, one entry per CDR3 protein. The sample contains approximately 800,000 distinct CDR3 sequences, around 50% of which appear only once. Sequences were obtained from blood. These receptor sequences come from an elderly man in good health.

This clonotype has at least ten counts. This sequence joins TRBV4-2 and TRBJ2-3; 7 bases align to TRBD2. Per germline, CDR1 LGHNA and CDR2 YNFKEQ. Germline trimming cut 3 bases from V and 4 bases from J; bases unmatched to any gene: 7. The length of the CDR3 is 15 residues. Here the CDR3 DNA reads TGTGCCAGCAGCCAGTTGGGGGGGAATTCAGATACGCAGTATTTT. Translation gives CASSQLGGNSDTQYF.

This chain uses TRBV20-1 with TRBJ2-5; 9 nucleotides match TRBD2. The J call is in doubt because the DNA end fits TRBJ2-7 better. Looked up from germline, CDR1 is DFQATT and CDR2 is SNEGSKA (reference sequence). This CDR3 is built from 13 residues. CDR3 DNA sequence: TGCAGTGCTAGTTTAGCGGGAGCCCACGAGCAGTACTTC. The encoded protein is CSASLAGAHEQYF.

In this sample, this clonotype turned up many times. V gene TRBV5-1 combines with J gene TRBJ2-3; TRBD2 matches at 8 bases. The germline V gene has CDR1 SGHRS and CDR2 YFSETQ. The CDR3 totals 14 residues. V shed 2 bases and J 4 bases; nucleotides not matched to a gene: 3. CDR3 DNA sequence: TGCGCCAGCAGCTTTAGCGGGACGGCAGATACGCAGTATTTT. Residues: CASSFSGTADTQYF.